Below are 28 T cell receptor beta chains sequenced from a single sample in a study of blood T cell repertoires in COVID-19. Profiling relied on immunoSEQ multiplex PCR, and the TCRdb table lists in-frame clones only, not all of them. The sample lists about 150,000 clones; approximately 92% were seen once. The specimen sequenced was peripheral blood. Every receptor here comes from a young man with COVID-19, enrolled during active disease.

The rearrangement links TRBV15 to TRBJ2-7; TRBD1 agrees at 7 bases. The trim removed 0 bases at V and 4 bases at J, leaving 6 bases unmatched. This CDR3 is built from 15 residues. The germline V gene has CDR1 LNHNV and CDR2 YYDKDF (reference sequence). CDR3 DNA: TGTGCCACCAGCAGAGACAGGGGGAGACCTTACGAGCAGTACTTC. Its translation is CATSRDRGRPYEQYF.

The J gene is TRBJ2-6, the V gene TRBV5-6; 7 bases agree with TRBD1. Trimming at V came to 4 bases and at J to 1 base, leaving 2 bases not matched to a gene. Germline V CDR1 and CDR2: SGHDT, YYEEEE. The CDR3 consists of 15 residues. The CDR3 DNA reads TGTGCCAGCAGCCAGACAGGGTCTGGGGCCAACGTCCTGACTTTC. This codes for CASSQTGSGANVLTF.

Here the CDR3 reads CASSPSTGGNTEAFF. CDR3 nucleotide sequence: TGTGCCAGCTCACCCTCGACAGGGGGGAACACTGAAGCTTTCTTT. The chain recombines TRBV18 with TRBJ1-1; 9 nucleotides line up with TRBD1. The germline V gene encodes CDR1 KGHSH and CDR2 LQKENI. Unmatched junction bases numbered 3, after V lost 3 bases and J lost 1 base. The CDR3 has 15 amino acids.

The chain is built from TRBV11-3 and TRBJ2-7; 9 bases fit TRBD1. This CDR3 is 15 amino acids long. Germline V lookup: CDR1 SGHNT, CDR2 YENEEA. J lost 0 bases, V lost 5 bases, and 5 bases had no gene match. CDR3 amino acids: CASSPGTGSSYEQYF. DNA of the CDR3: TGTGCCAGCAGCCCCGGGACAGGGAGCTCCTACGAGCAGTACTTC.

The chain has TRBV7-8 and TRBJ1-1; D ambiguous. V lost 3 bases to trimming and J lost 5 bases, with 13 bases between them. Germline V lookup: CDR1 SGHVS, CDR2 FQNEAQ. There are 14 residues in the CDR3. The CDR3 reads CASSFTVPTTEAFF. The CDR3 DNA reads TGTGCCAGCAGCTTTACAGTCCCGACGACTGAAGCTTTCTTT.

The chain joins TRBV7-8 to TRBJ1-5, with D possibly TRBD1 on 5 matching bases. From germline, CDR1 is SGHVS and CDR2 FQNEAQ. With 5 bases removed from V and 5 bases from J, the gap between germline ends came to 25 bases. The length of the CDR3 is 18 residues. The CDR3 region has the DNA TGTGCCAGCAGCCATTCCGGCGCGGGGGGGTATGATTATCAGCCCCAGCATTTT. The encoded protein is CASSHSGAGGYDYQPQHF.

The rearrangement uses TRBV25-1 and TRBJ2-1; D unresolved. Trimming shortened V by 4 bases and J by 8 bases, and 24 bases separated the two germline ends. The CDR3 consists of 17 residues. The germline V gene has CDR1 MGHDK and CDR2 SYGVNS. CDR3 bases: TGTGCCAGCAGTGGCTTCTCGACCGAGTTAGACTGGGATGAGCAGTTCTTC. Translating gives CASSGFSTELDWDEQFF.

V usage is TRBV10-3 and J usage is TRBJ2-2; 10 bases line up with TRBD2. This CDR3 has 14 residues. Germline CDR1 reads ENHRY; CDR2 reads SYGVKD. Trimming cost V 6 bases and J 7 bases; bases outside gene matches: 5. The CDR3 region is CAIRLAGDDGELFF. The CDR3 coding sequence is TGTGCCATCAGGCTAGCGGGAGATGACGGGGAGCTGTTTTTT.

The gene calls are TRBV28 and TRBJ2-7; D call uncertain. V lost 3 bases to trimming and J lost 6 bases, with 18 bases between them. CDR3 length: 15 residues. Looked up from germline, CDR1 is MDHEN and CDR2 is SYDVKM. DNA of the CDR3: TGTGCCAGCAGTTTTAGATTCCCGCTTTTGTCCGAGCAGTACTTC. Amino acid sequence: CASSFRFPLLSEQYF.

The V and J genes are TRBV30 and TRBJ1-1; TRBD1 matches 7 bases. Germline values: CDR1 GTSNPN, CDR2 SVGIG (reference sequence). This CDR3 region has 12 residues. V lost 4 bases to trimming and J lost 10 bases; unmatched junction nucleotides: 9. The CDR3 spells CAWIPLAGGAFF. CDR3 in DNA: TGTGCCTGGATCCCCCTGGCAGGGGGAGCTTTCTTT.

V is TRBV25-1 and J is TRBJ1-1; TRBD1 might be the D (5 bases). Per germline, CDR1 MGHDK and CDR2 SYGVNS. V shed 6 bases and J shed 1 base, with 12 bases lying between them. This CDR3 is 14 amino acids long. CDR3 amino acids: CASSEGGENTEAFF. In DNA, the CDR3 is TGTGCCAGCAGCGAGGGAGGGGAGAACACTGAAGCTTTCTTT.

The chain couples TRBV7-3 to TRBJ2-6, with D hard to call. Germline values: CDR1 SGHTA, CDR2 FQGTGA. V was shortened by 5 bases and J by 0 bases, with 8 bases between the two germline ends. CDR3 length: 15 residues. CDR3: CASSAGSSGANVLTF. Written as DNA, the CDR3 is TGTGCCAGCAGCGCAGGTAGCTCTGGGGCCAACGTCCTGACTTTC.

V is TRBV13 and J is TRBJ2-1; D gene uncertain. The CDR3 has 12 amino acids. Germline V gene sequence: CDR1 PRHDT, CDR2 FYEKMQ (reference sequence). Trimming stripped 2 bases from V and 9 bases from J, with 8 bases between. The CDR3 region has the DNA TGTGCCAGCAGCTTACAAGCTCCTGAGCAGTTCTTC. It codes for CASSLQAPEQFF.

The chain employs TRBV5-6 and TRBJ2-5; D may be TRBD1 (6 bases). The CDR3 spans 17 residues. Trimming pared 4 bases from V and 4 bases from J, leaving 23 bases between. CDR1 and CDR2 (germline): SGHDT, YYEEEE. The CDR3, as DNA: TGTGCCAGCAGCCAACAGGGAAGGGTTAGGGGTGGAGAGACCCAGTACTTC. It encodes CASSQQGRVRGGETQYF.

The J gene is TRBJ1-2, the V gene TRBV5-4; D is uncertain. CDR1 and CDR2 from the germline V gene are SGHNT and YYREEE (reference sequence). The V gene lost 3 bases and the J gene lost 1 base, with 10 bases spanning the gap. This CDR3 has 14 residues. The CDR3 nucleotides read TGTGCCAGCAGCTCCGGGTGGGTTAACTATGGCTACACCTTC. Amino acid sequence: CASSSGWVNYGYTF.

The chain couples TRBV3-1 (or the pseudogene TRBV3-2) to TRBJ2-5; 9 bases agree with TRBD1. The CDR3 is 15 residues long. From germline, CDR1 is LGHDT and CDR2 YNNKEL (reference sequence). V dropped 4 bases and J dropped 4; count of bases not matched to a gene: 7. CDR3 bases: TGTGCCAGCAGCCCCCAGACAGGGGGGGTAGAGACCCAGTACTTC. This codes for CASSPQTGGVETQYF.

The chain recombines TRBV11-3 with TRBJ2-3, with 9 positions matching TRBD1. Trimming removed 5 bases from V and 6 bases from J; junction bases left unmatched: 12. The CDR3 loop spans 16 amino acids. Germline V gene sequence: CDR1 SGHNT, CDR2 YENEEA. The CDR3, as DNA: TGTGCCAGCAGCCCGGGACAGGGTGAGGGTTGGGATACGCAGTATTTT. This gives the protein CASSPGQGEGWDTQYF.

The gene calls are TRBV6-5 and TRBJ2-1; D gene unclear. This CDR3 is built from 12 residues. Germline lookup yields CDR1 MNHEY and CDR2 SVGAGI. V was clipped by 2 bases and J by 9 bases, with 8 bases between them. The CDR3 DNA sequence: TGTGCCAGCAGTTACGCCGCCGGTGAGCAGTTCTTC. Translated, it gives CASSYAAGEQFF.

This clone was seen just once. The chain couples TRBV29-1 to TRBJ1-1; 7 nucleotides align to TRBD1. The CDR3 length is 13 residues. Per the germline V gene, CDR1 is SQVTM and CDR2 is ANQGSEA. Trimming cost V 5 bases and J 0 bases; bases outside gene matches: 3. The CDR3 DNA reads TGCAGCGTTTATGGGACAGTGAACACTGAAGCTTTCTTT. This gives the protein CSVYGTVNTEAFF.

The V gene is TRBV28, the J gene TRBJ2-1, with 9 nucleotides matching TRBD1. The V gene end was trimmed by 6 bases and the J gene end by 4 bases; junction bases not matched to a gene: 7. Germline V gene sequence: CDR1 MDHEN, CDR2 SYDVKM. CDR3 length: 15 amino acids. The CDR3 is CASRLRDREYNEQFF. The CDR3 DNA reads TGTGCCAGCAGACTCCGGGACAGGGAATACAATGAGCAGTTCTTC. The variable domain in full, with the rest retrieved from reference TRBV28 and TRBJ2-1, is DVKVTQSSRYLVKRTGEKVFLECVQDMDHENMFWYRQDPGLGLRLIYFSYDVKMKEKGDIPEGYSVSREKKERFSLILESASTNQTSMYLCASRLRDREYNEQFFGPGTRLTVL.

The chain uses TRBV4-3 and TRBJ1-6, with 7 nucleotides matching TRBD1. Germline loops: CDR1 LGHNA, CDR2 YSLEER. The CDR3 length is 15 residues. Trimming at V came to 3 bases and at J to 7 bases, leaving 6 bases not matched to a gene. CDR3 DNA: TGCGCCAGCAGCCAGTTCCGGGACAGCAATTCACCCCTCCACTTT. It encodes CASSQFRDSNSPLHF.

The chain combines TRBV28 with TRBJ1-1; D gene unclear. Germline lookup yields CDR1 MDHEN and CDR2 SYDVKM. The CDR3 spans 12 residues. V lost 5 bases, J lost 3 bases, and 7 bases lay in between. This CDR3 reads CASSPRHTEAFF. The DNA for the CDR3 is TGTGCCAGCAGTCCTAGACACACTGAAGCTTTCTTT.

This chain connects TRBV5-6 to TRBJ2-5, with TRBD2 identical over 9 bases. Looked up from germline, CDR1 is SGHDT and CDR2 is YYEEEE. This CDR3 comprises 13 residues. The trim removed 4 bases at V and 4 bases at J, leaving 2 bases unmatched. The CDR3 coding sequence is TGTGCCAGCAGCCTTAGCGGGAGAGAGACCCAGTACTTC. Protein: CASSLSGRETQYF.

The chain joins TRBV7-9 to TRBJ2-7; 9 bases align to TRBD1. V trimming: 4 bases; J trimming: 6 bases; junction bases outside the gene matches: 7. There are 14 residues in the CDR3. Germline CDR1 and CDR2: SEHNR and FQNEAQ (reference sequence). The CDR3 DNA is TGTGCCAGCAGCTCGGGACAGGGACTGAGCGAGCAGTACTTC. Its protein product is CASSSGQGLSEQYF.

The V and J genes are TRBV29-1 and TRBJ1-2, with D perhaps matching TRBD1 (5 bases). CDR1 is SQVTM, CDR2 ANQGSEA, per germline. This CDR3 is 11 amino acids long. Between the trimmed V and J ends, which lost 6 bases and 6 bases, there was a span of 11 bases. The CDR3 DNA follows: TGCAGCGTCCTCCAGGGCAATGGCTACACCTTC. Amino acid sequence: CSVLQGNGYTF.

CDR3 in DNA: TGTGCCAGCAGTTACCGACAGGGCCGAATTGATAATTCACCCCTCCACTTT. It specifies CASSYRQGRIDNSPLHF. The chain couples TRBV28 to TRBJ1-6; 7 bases fit TRBD1. CDR3 length equals 17 residues. The germline gives CDR1 MDHEN, CDR2 SYDVKM. V trimming: 4 bases; J trimming: 5 bases; junction bases outside the gene matches: 11.

This chain connects TRBV28 to TRBJ2-7; 8 bases agree with TRBD1. The CDR3 has 14 amino acids. Unmatched junction bases numbered 5, after V lost 5 bases and J lost 2 bases. Germline V gene sequence: CDR1 MDHEN, CDR2 SYDVKM. CDR3 in DNA: TGTGCCAGCAGTCCAGGGGGCCTAACCTACGAGCAGTACTTC. This gives the protein CASSPGGLTYEQYF. The complete variable domain, with remaining parts taken from reference TRBV28 and TRBJ2-7, reads DVKVTQSSRYLVKRTGEKVFLECVQDMDHENMFWYRQDPGLGLRLIYFSYDVKMKEKGDIPEGYSVSREKKERFSLILESASTNQTSMYLCASSPGGLTYEQYFGPGTRLTVT.

This clone was seen only a few times. This chain connects TRBV28 to TRBJ2-5; 9 bases are shared with TRBD1. Germline values: CDR1 MDHEN, CDR2 SYDVKM. Trimming removed 2 bases from V and 4 bases from J; junction bases left unmatched: 2. This CDR3 region has 14 residues. This CDR3 reads CASSLRTGAETQYF. CDR3 nucleotide sequence: TGTGCCAGCAGTTTACGGACAGGGGCAGAGACCCAGTACTTC.